This TCR beta chain was sequenced for a study of blood T cell repertoires in COVID-19. CDR1 MNHEY and CDR2 SVGEGT come from the germline V gene. The CDR3 covers 16 residues. The V end lost 4 bases, the J end lost 5 bases, and 20 bases lay between the germline ends. Sequencing was performed with immunoSEQ multiplex PCR; in TCRdb, only in-frame clones are kept and a portion is missing. The sample consists of over 300,000 clones, roughly 85% of them appearing once. The receptor comes from a woman in her twenties or thirties who had recovered from COVID-19. Sequencing was done on a sample of PBMCs or T cells enriched from blood (not recorded which). V gene TRBV6-2 or TRBV6-3 combines with J gene TRBJ2-5; the D gene is possibly TRBD2 (6 bases). CDR3 protein: CASSSWPRLGEETQYF. CDR3 coding DNA: TGTGCCAGCAGTTCCTGGCCCAGACTAGGAGAGGAGACCCAGTACTTC.